These T cell receptor beta chains were read from a single sample in a study of prognosis after radiotherapy for stage I lung cancer. TCRdb used MiXCR to reprocess the multiplex PCR reads, holding one entry per CDR3 protein. The sample holds fewer than 20,000 distinct CDR3 sequences, roughly 47% seen once. The starting material was PBMCs, obtained before or after stereotactic body radiation therapy (not recorded which). These receptor sequences come from a donor of 50 years or more with non-small cell lung cancer. Each CDR3 is given with its conserved first and last residue. Each record gives: J gene, V gene, clone size, D gene, CDR3 protein, CDR3 DNA. D genes are given only for firm matches. Only some rows state a clone size, as once, few, many or a class for expanded clones.

j_gene: TRBJ1-1; v_gene: TRBV19; abundance: many; d_gene: TRBD1; CDR3aa: CASSPPGQGWTEAFF; CDR3nt: TGTGCCAGTAGTCCCCCGGGACAGGGTTGGACTGAAGCTTTCTTT
j_gene: TRBJ2-1; v_gene: TRBV19; abundance: -; d_gene: TRBD2; CDR3aa: CASSKRTSGGASYNEQFF; CDR3nt: TGTGCCAGTAGTAAACGGACTAGCGGTGGGGCCTCCTACAATGAGCAGTTCTTC
j_gene: TRBJ2-3; v_gene: TRBV29-1; abundance: many; d_gene: TRBD2; CDR3aa: CSVRGGRDTQYF; CDR3nt: TGCAGCGTTCGGGGAGGGCGAGATACGCAGTATTTT
j_gene: TRBJ1-1; v_gene: TRBV7-2; abundance: many; d_gene: -; CDR3aa: CASSYRLRAEGGEAFF; CDR3nt: TGTGCCAGCAGCTATCGGCTCAGGGCGGAAGGAGGTGAAGCTTTCTTT
j_gene: TRBJ2-7; v_gene: TRBV11-1; abundance: many; d_gene: TRBD1; CDR3aa: CASSRDPGQSSYEQYF; CDR3nt: TGTGCCAGCAGCCGAGACCCGGGACAGAGTTCCTACGAGCAGTACTTC
j_gene: TRBJ2-5; v_gene: TRBV28; abundance: many; d_gene: TRBD2; CDR3aa: CASSTRLASGETQYF; CDR3nt: TGTGCCAGCAGTACCAGACTAGCGTCTGGGGAGACCCAGTACTTC
j_gene: TRBJ2-7; v_gene: TRBV5-1; abundance: many; d_gene: TRBD2; CDR3aa: CASSLAGTSGSYEQYF; CDR3nt: TGCGCCAGCAGCTTGGCCGGGACTAGCGGGAGTTACGAGCAGTACTTC
j_gene: TRBJ1-1; v_gene: TRBV20-1; abundance: -; d_gene: TRBD1; CDR3aa: CSVRQGSTEAFF; CDR3nt: TGCAGTGTCAGACAGGGAAGCACTGAAGCTTTCTTT
j_gene: TRBJ2-2; v_gene: TRBV11-3; abundance: many; d_gene: -; CDR3aa: CASSLYSTNTGELFF; CDR3nt: TGTGCCAGCAGCTTATACAGTACGAACACCGGGGAGCTGTTTTTT
j_gene: TRBJ1-4; v_gene: TRBV29-1; abundance: many; d_gene: TRBD1; CDR3aa: CSVEKGQEGEKLFF; CDR3nt: TGCAGCGTTGAAAAAGGACAGGAAGGTGAAAAACTGTTTTTT
j_gene: TRBJ2-3; v_gene: TRBV20-1; abundance: medium-sized; d_gene: -; CDR3aa: CSASTSTDTQYF; CDR3nt: TGCAGTGCTTCGACTAGCACAGATACGCAGTATTTT
j_gene: TRBJ2-7; v_gene: TRBV11-2; abundance: -; d_gene: -; CDR3aa: CASSLGPLWEQYF; CDR3nt: TGTGCCAGCAGCTTGGGACCGTTATGGGAGCAGTACTTC
j_gene: TRBJ1-1; v_gene: TRBV2; abundance: many; d_gene: -; CDR3aa: CASSKGMNTEAFF; CDR3nt: TGTGCCAGCAGTAAGGGTATGAACACTGAAGCTTTCTTT
j_gene: TRBJ2-5; v_gene: TRBV20-1; abundance: many; d_gene: -; CDR3aa: CSARDQRLRETQYF; CDR3nt: TGCAGTGCTAGAGATCAGCGACTCCGGGAGACCCAGTACTTC
j_gene: TRBJ1-5; v_gene: TRBV20-1; abundance: many; d_gene: TRBD1; CDR3aa: CSARQIGTGHQPQHF; CDR3nt: TGCAGTGCTAGACAGATCGGGACAGGGCATCAGCCCCAGCATTTT
j_gene: TRBJ2-7; v_gene: TRBV6-2/TRBV6-3; abundance: many; d_gene: -; CDR3aa: CASSPRLDSYEQYF; CDR3nt: TGTGCCAGCAGCCCCCGACTCGACTCCTACGAGCAGTACTTC
j_gene: TRBJ1-2; v_gene: TRBV4-2; abundance: many; d_gene: -; CDR3aa: CASRNSRGYHGYTF; CDR3nt: TGTGCCAGCAGAAATTCTAGAGGGTACCATGGCTACACCTTC